These T cell receptor beta chains were read from a single sample in a study of tumor and adjacent non-tumor tissue in lung cancer. MiXCR, run by TCRdb on the multiplex PCR reads, gives a single entry per CDR3 protein. The data show 68,000 or so distinct CDR3 sequences, about 61% seen once. Sequenced input: lung tumor tissue. The receptors derive from a man aged 50-60 years with non-small cell lung cancer. The conserved cysteine and the conserved F or W are not part of the CDR3 here.

TRBV5-1	TRBJ1-4	ASSPTSGQGAKLF
TRBV11-3	TRBJ1-2	ASSNLRQGTHGYT
TRBV11-2	TRBJ2-7	ASSIQTEYYKQY
TRBV4-1	TRBJ2-3	ASSPGGLADEDTQY
TRBV20-1	TRBJ1-1	SAETANTEAF
TRBV10-2	TRBJ1-1	ASRGGVGRNTEAF
TRBV20-1	TRBJ2-2	RALPVRGNTGELF
TRBV28	TRBJ2-7	ASSLGGGPYEQY
TRBV6-1	TRBJ1-1	ASSEGQASRAF
TRBV11-2	TRBJ1-1	ASSPGGPCTEAF
TRBV6-1	TRBJ2-1	GSTVQGKQF
TRBV6-1	TRBJ1-5	ASGRGGGQPQH
TRBV10-2	TRBJ2-3	ASGATGGYADTQY
TRBV7-2	TRBJ2-7	ASGDRSYEQY